This T cell receptor beta chain stems from a study of blood T cell repertoires in COVID-19. Looking at the study overall: Researchers got acute and convalescent COVID-19 samples from the United States, Italy and Spain. The analysed material was cDNA or gDNA that came from T cells, B-cell-depleted T cells, or PBMCs.

Original analysis: Amplification with reference gene primers provided the estimates of nucleated cell counts. Produced via immunoSEQ multiplex PCR; TCRdb's table is partial and in-frame only. The V and J calls and the clone size are those of that table, but D and trimming were determined from the DNA. The repertoire holds roughly 280,000 clones, 65% to 90% seen once, with approximately 2% in the top ten. Germline V CDR1 and CDR2: MDHEN, SYDVKM. V lost 2 bases to trimming and J lost 4 bases, with 15 bases between them. The CDR3 is 15 residues long. The sequence was obtained from a man aged 30-40 years with active or convalescent COVID-19. The specimen was peripheral blood. The chain links TRBV28 to TRBJ2-7, with D tentatively TRBD2 (6 bases). CDR3 nucleotides: TGTGCCAGCAGTTTAATTATGGAGGGTCGGTACGAGCAGTACTTC. Its translation is CASSLIMEGRYEQYF.